The T cell receptor (beta chain) under discussion was sequenced for a study of T cells after yellow fever vaccination. Overall study findings and caveats: Once the booster was given, most primary-vaccination clones reappeared, at about 96% for CD4 and more than 85% for CD8. Researchers noted that a small share of clonotypes showed up in both CD4 and CD8 compartments. Abundant bulk-population clonotypes could contaminate the FACS-sorted repertoires.

This clonotype has ten or more counts. Its target is not known. The V and J ends lost 2 bases and 6 bases respectively, with 11 bases between them. CDR3 length: 14 amino acids. CDR1 and CDR2 (germline): SGHRS, YFSETQ. Template switching with 5'RACE generated the TCR cDNA and added a universal primer site and UMIs. One entry per CDR3 protein, called by TCRdb with MiXCR from the 5' RACE reads. The sample includes about 330,000 distinct CDR3 sequences, roughly 3.9% seen only once; the top ten take roughly 24%. V gene TRBV5-1 combines with J gene TRBJ1-4; D ambiguous. The clonotype comes from a man younger than 35 who received the YFV17D yellow fever vaccine. Sequencing used PBMCs, obtained 5 days after the yellow fever booster vaccination. CDR3 protein: CASSLDIGDEKLFF. The CDR3 DNA reads as TGCGCCAGCAGCTTAGACATCGGGGATGAAAAACTGTTTTTT.